A single sample is the source of the 17 T cell receptor beta chains below, sequenced in a study of T cell responses to AZD1222 COVID-19 vaccine. Only in-frame clones appear in the TCRdb table, and some are missing; sequencing was by immunoSEQ multiplex PCR. The sample has 75,000 to 100,000 clones, around 89% seen once; the top ten hold about 1.5%. Sequenced material: peripheral blood, taken on day 0 of AZD1222 vaccination. The receptors here all came from an adult in good health.

The genes are TRBV6-2 or TRBV6-3 and TRBJ1-6; 9 bases match TRBD1. The CDR3 spans 14 residues. Germline assignment: CDR1 MNHEY and CDR2 SVGEGT. V lost 4 bases, J lost 11 bases, and 6 bases stayed unmatched. The CDR3 loop reads CASSLEGQGTPLHF. The CDR3, as DNA: TGTGCCAGCAGTTTGGAGGGACAGGGAACACCCCTCCACTTT.

A few counts support this clone. The chain recombines TRBV27 with TRBJ2-1, with D uncertain. Germline V gene sequence: CDR1 MNHEY, CDR2 SMNVEV (reference sequence). This CDR3 comprises 15 residues. Trimming took off 5 bases at V and 9 bases at J, with 20 bases between the two ends. CDR3 nucleotide sequence: TGTGCCAGCAGTCTGCATCCCCTCGGCGTGGGTGAGCAGTTCTTC. Translated, it gives CASSLHPLGVGEQFF.

The chain couples TRBV9 to TRBJ1-2, with D perhaps TRBD1 (5 bases). The CDR3 totals 17 residues. V was clipped by 1 base and J by 6 bases, with 22 bases between them. CDR1 SGDLS and CDR2 YYNGEE come from the germline V gene. The CDR3 sequence: CASSVRKEGFMLNGYTF. CDR3 bases: TGTGCCAGCAGCGTACGCAAGGAGGGGTTCATGTTGAATGGCTACACCTTC.

This clone was seen a single time. The chain employs TRBV7-8 and TRBJ2-3; TRBD2 agrees at 13 bases. After removal of 4 bases from V and 2 bases from J, the junction contained 9 bases not matched to a gene. The CDR3 has 18 residues. Germline CDR1 and CDR2: SGHVS and FQNEAQ. The CDR3 is CASSYGLAGALDTDTQYF. The CDR3 DNA sequence: TGTGCCAGCAGCTATGGACTAGCGGGGGCCCTCGACACAGATACGCAGTATTTT.

The rearrangement uses TRBV6-4 and TRBJ2-3; D unresolved. The CDR3 sequence is 14 residues long. CDR1 and CDR2 (germline): MRHNA, SNTAGT. Trimming stripped 6 bases from V and 0 bases from J, with 10 bases between. CDR3 sequence reads: CASSLDSSTDTQYF. In DNA, the CDR3 is TGTGCCAGCAGCCTAGACTCTAGCACAGATACGCAGTATTTT.

The rearrangement uses TRBV5-1 and TRBJ1-3; TRBD1 might be the D (5 bases). The germline V gene encodes CDR1 SGHRS and CDR2 YFSETQ. V lost 4 bases and J lost 2, with 10 bases in between. The CDR3 is 14 residues long. CDR3 nucleotide sequence: TGCGCCAGCAGCATGGACATAACTGGAAACACCATATATTTT. Translation gives CASSMDITGNTIYF.

This clone was seen just once. The chain joins TRBV5-1 to TRBJ2-5; tentatively, D is TRBD1 (7 bases). V lost 6 bases, J lost 5 bases, and 20 bases lay in between. Germline-derived CDR1 and CDR2 are SGHRS and YFSETQ. The CDR3 contains 15 residues. The CDR3 nucleotides are TGCGCCAGCAAGCCTGGGACAGCAGGGGGGGAGACCCAGTACTTC. Translated: CASKPGTAGGETQYF.

This clone was observed a few times. This sequence joins TRBV7-2 and TRBJ1-1; no firm D call. Germline V lookup: CDR1 SGHTA, CDR2 FQGNSA. Trimming took 3 bases from V and 8 from J, leaving 10 bases between them. CDR3 length equals 12 residues. The DNA of the CDR3 is TGTGCCAGCAGCTTTAAGCATTGGGAAGCTTTCTTT. Its translation is CASSFKHWEAFF.

The chain's CDR3 is CASSGTVDNSPLHF. CDR3 sequence (DNA): TGTGCCAGTAGCGGGACGGTTGACAATTCACCCCTCCACTTT. The chain joins TRBV19 to TRBJ1-6, with D possibly TRBD1 on 5 matching bases. Trimming left V 6 bases short and J 7 bases short, with 13 bases between. Germline CDR1 and CDR2: LNHDA and SQIVND (reference sequence). This CDR3 contains 14 residues.

This clone was picked up a small number of times. The chain employs TRBV7-3 and TRBJ2-3; 10 bases map to TRBD2. CDR3 length: 15 amino acids. The germline CDR1 and CDR2 sequences are SGHTA and FQGTGA. J was trimmed by 1 base and V by 3 bases; bases with no gene match: 1. This CDR3 reads CASSFSGGRTDTQYF. The CDR3 region has the DNA TGTGCCAGCAGCTTTAGCGGGGGGCGCACAGATACGCAGTATTTT.

The chain employs TRBV4-1 and TRBJ2-7; 9 bases agree with TRBD1. This CDR3 region has 13 residues. CDR1 is MGHRA, CDR2 YSYEKL, per germline. J was trimmed by 6 bases and V by 4 bases; bases with no gene match: 4. The CDR3 here is CASSPGQGSEQYF. The CDR3, as DNA: TGCGCCAGCAGCCCTGGACAGGGGAGCGAGCAGTACTTC.

This chain uses TRBV3-1 (or the pseudogene TRBV3-2) with TRBJ2-1, with 9 positions matching TRBD2. Trimming at V came to 1 base and at J to 0 bases, leaving 19 bases not matched to a gene. This CDR3 is built from 22 residues. Looked up from germline, CDR1 is LGHDT and CDR2 is YNNKEL (reference sequence). CDR3 in amino acids: CASSQAGQDRRGGPGSYNEQFF. CDR3 bases: TGTGCCAGCAGCCAAGCAGGGCAGGATAGGCGGGGGGGCCCCGGCTCCTACAATGAGCAGTTCTTC.

The chain links TRBV30 to TRBJ2-5; 9 bases are shared with TRBD1. Germline values: CDR1 GTSNPN, CDR2 SVGIG (reference sequence). This CDR3 has 13 residues. Losses at the gene ends were 6 bases for V and 2 bases for J; bases not matched to a gene: 4. The CDR3 DNA reads TGTGCCTGCCGGGGACAGGGTCAAGAGACCCAGTACTTC. Translated, it gives CACRGQGQETQYF.

J is TRBJ2-1 and V is TRBV7-3, with 10 positions matching TRBD2. The trim removed 0 bases at V and 4 bases at J, leaving 9 bases unmatched. This CDR3 has 18 residues. Germline CDR1 reads SGHTA; CDR2 reads FQGTGA. CDR3 DNA: TGTGCCAGCAGCTTAACCCCGCCCGCTAGCGGGGGTTACAATGAGCAGTTCTTC. Translated: CASSLTPPASGGYNEQFF.

The chain is built from TRBV7-2 and TRBJ1-3; D unresolved. Deletions cut 2 bases from V and 3 bases from J, with 8 bases between. The germline V gene has CDR1 SGHTA and CDR2 FQGNSA. The CDR3 contains 14 residues. The CDR3 bases are TGTGCCAGCAGCTTAAACAAGATTGGAAACACCATATATTTT. Protein: CASSLNKIGNTIYF.

The chain employs TRBV4-1 and TRBJ2-1, with 7 bases aligning to TRBD2. This CDR3 has 16 amino acids. The V gene end was trimmed by 0 bases and the J gene end by 4 bases; junction bases not matched to a gene: 6. Germline V lookup: CDR1 MGHRA, CDR2 YSYEKL. CDR3 bases: TGCGCCAGCAGCCAAGACAGGCCGGGGGGATACAATGAGCAGTTCTTC. Translated: CASSQDRPGGYNEQFF.

In its sample, this clone ranks as medium-sized (0.01 to 0.1%). The V and J genes are TRBV19 and TRBJ1-1; no clear D gene. V dropped 8 bases and J dropped 1 base, with 14 bases sitting between them. From germline, CDR1 is LNHDA and CDR2 SQIVND (reference sequence). The CDR3 totals 14 residues. CDR3 DNA: TGTGCCAGTTCACTAGGCAGTGCGAACACTGAAGCTTTCTTT. As protein: CASSLGSANTEAFF.